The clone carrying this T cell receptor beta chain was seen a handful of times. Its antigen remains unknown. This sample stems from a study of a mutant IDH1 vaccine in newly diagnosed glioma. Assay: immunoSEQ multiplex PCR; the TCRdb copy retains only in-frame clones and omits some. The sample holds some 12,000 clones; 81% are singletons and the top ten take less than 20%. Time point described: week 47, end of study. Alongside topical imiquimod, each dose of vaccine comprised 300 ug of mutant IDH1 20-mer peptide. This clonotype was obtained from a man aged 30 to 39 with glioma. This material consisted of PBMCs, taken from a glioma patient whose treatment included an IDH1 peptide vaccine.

The CDR3 loop is CATRKTGMNTEAFF. DNA of the CDR3: TGTGCCACTCGAAAGACGGGTATGAACACTGAAGCTTTCTTT. The chain combines TRBV25-1 with TRBJ1-1; D is ambiguous. This CDR3 contains 14 residues. Looked up from germline, CDR1 is MGHDK and CDR2 is SYGVNS. The V end lost 10 bases, the J end lost 0 bases, and 15 bases lay between the germline ends.